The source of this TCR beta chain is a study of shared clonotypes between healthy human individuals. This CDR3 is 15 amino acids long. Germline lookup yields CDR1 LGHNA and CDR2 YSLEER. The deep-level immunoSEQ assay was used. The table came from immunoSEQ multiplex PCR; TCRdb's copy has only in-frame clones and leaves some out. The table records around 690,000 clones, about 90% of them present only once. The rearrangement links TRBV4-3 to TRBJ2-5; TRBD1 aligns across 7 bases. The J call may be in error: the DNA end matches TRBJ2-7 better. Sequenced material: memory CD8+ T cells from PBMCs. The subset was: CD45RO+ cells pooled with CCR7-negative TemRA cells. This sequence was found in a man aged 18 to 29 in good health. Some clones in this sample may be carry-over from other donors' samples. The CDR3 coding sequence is TGCGCCAGCAGCCAAGATCGGGACAGTTACTACGAGCAGTACTTC. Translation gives CASSQDRDSYYEQYF.